These 19 T cell receptor beta chains came from one sample sequenced in a study of CD8+CD57+ T cells in acquired aplastic anemia. It was patients with CD8+CD57+ cell expansion by flow cytometry who were chosen for sequencing. For CDR3 and TCR beta VDJ profiling, genomic DNA was the template used. MiXCR, run by TCRdb on the reads, gives a single entry per CDR3 protein. This repertoire shows 270,000 or so distinct CDR3 sequences, around 82% found once; its top ten account for less than 50%. The sample was sorted CD4+, CD8+, or CD8+CD57+ T cells (not recorded which) from PBMCs. These receptors originate from a human donor with aplastic anemia.

The sample holds a few counts of this clonotype. In DNA form, the CDR3 reads TGTGCCAGCAGCTTGGAGAGGGACGGGCTCGTATATGGCACCTTC. As protein: CASSLERDGLVYGTF. V usage is TRBV7-9 and J usage is TRBJ1-2, with a tentative D call TRBD1 (5 bases). This CDR3 region has 15 residues. Per the germline V gene, CDR1 is SEHNR and CDR2 is FQNEAQ (reference sequence). Between the trimmed V and J ends, which lost 3 bases and 13 bases, there was a span of 24 bases.

The rearrangement joins TRBV6-4 to TRBJ2-3; 9 nucleotides line up with TRBD2. This CDR3 region has 15 residues. The trim removed 0 bases at V and 5 bases at J, leaving 3 bases unmatched. CDR1 is MRHNA and CDR2 is SNTAGT in the germline V gene. CDR3: CASSDSSGGGDTQYF. CDR3 sequence (DNA): TGTGCCAGCAGTGACTCTAGCGGGGGTGGAGATACGCAGTATTTT.

Concerning this clonotype: The conserved final phenylalanine or tryptophan is absent from the CDR3, which likely points to a read error. No DNA is shown, since the ends of the CDR3 on it are uncertain; the CDR3 is the one TCRdb lists. V is TRBV2 and J is TRBJ2-3; the table gives TRBD2 as D, unverified against the DNA. Ends included, the CDR3 has 14 residues. From germline, CDR1 is SNHLY and CDR2 FYNNEI. The CDR3: CASSPGGGPYKQYV.

For this clonotype: One end of the junction varies from germline; a read error may be responsible. This chain connects TRBV7-9 to TRBJ2-5; unclear D gene. Germline assignment: CDR1 SEHNR and CDR2 FQNEAQ (reference sequence). The CDR3 has 15 residues. DNA of the CDR3: TGTGCCAGCAGCTCCTCAGACACGACAAAAGAGAGCCAGTACTTC. Its translation is CASSSSDTTKESQYF.

The V call is TRBV7-8, the J call TRBJ1-6; no clear D gene. This CDR3 comprises 14 residues. V was shortened by 6 bases and J by 0 bases, with 6 bases between the two germline ends. Germline CDR1 is SGHVS and CDR2 is FQNEAQ. CDR3 amino acids: CASSVSSYNSPLHF. CDR3 nucleotides: TGTGCCAGCAGTGTTAGCTCCTATAATTCACCCCTCCACTTT.

The chain uses TRBV7-3 and TRBJ2-1, with 7 bases aligning to TRBD2. J gave up 7 bases and V 8 bases, and 11 bases lay outside the gene matches. The CDR3 spans 14 residues. Per germline, CDR1 SGHTA and CDR2 FQGTGA. The CDR3 sequence is CASGPAGSLNEQFF. CDR3 coding DNA: TGTGCCAGCGGACCAGCGGGGTCTTTGAATGAGCAGTTCTTC.

On this clonotype itself: Given a much more abundant clone one base away, this may be a read error. The genes are TRBV9 and TRBJ1-1; weak D call: TRBD1 (5 bases). Per germline, CDR1 SGDLS and CDR2 YYNGEE. The CDR3 runs 15 residues. V was clipped by 3 bases and J by 12 bases, with 24 bases between them. The CDR3 sequence: CASSGGTARNQPPFF. The CDR3 DNA is TGTGCCAGCAGCGGAGGGACCGCCCGAAATCAGCCCCCTTTCTTT.

Many counts were recorded for this clonotype. This rearrangement joins TRBV19 to TRBJ2-5, with 9 bases that match TRBD1. CDR1 is LNHDA and CDR2 is SQIVND in the germline V gene (reference sequence). Trimming cost V 7 bases and J 0 bases; bases outside gene matches: 6. This CDR3 has 15 amino acids. DNA of the CDR3: TGTGCCAGTACAGGGACAGGGAAAAACCAAGAGACCCAGTACTTC. Its translation: CASTGTGKNQETQYF.

V usage is TRBV7-9 and J usage is TRBJ2-5; D may be TRBD1 (6 bases). V was clipped by 11 bases and J by 1 base, with 17 bases between them. The CDR3 totals 14 residues. CDR1 and CDR2 (germline): SEHNR, FQNEAQ (reference sequence). CDR3 nucleotide sequence: TGTGCCTCCGGCAGGGGCGCGAGCCAAGAGACCCAGTACTTC. The encoded protein is CASGRGASQETQYF.

The chain recombines TRBV19 with TRBJ2-5; D may correspond to TRBD1 or TRBD2 (5 bases each). The germline V gene has CDR1 LNHDA and CDR2 SQIVND (reference sequence). The CDR3 spans 15 residues. V shed 1 base and J shed 8 bases, with 17 bases lying between them. In nucleotides, the CDR3 is TGTGCCAGTAGTATAGCTCACGGGGCCAACAATACCCAGTACTTC. Amino acid sequence: CASSIAHGANNTQYF.

This clonotype is a singleton in its sample. The chain combines TRBV7-8 with TRBJ1-5, with TRBD1 identical over 9 bases. In germline, CDR1 is SGHVS, CDR2 FQNEAQ. This CDR3 has 14 amino acids. Losses at the gene ends were 6 bases for V and 5 bases for J; bases not matched to a gene: 5. The CDR3 protein is CASSEQGAYQPQHF. In DNA, the CDR3 is TGTGCCAGCAGTGAACAGGGGGCCTATCAGCCCCAGCATTTT.

This clonotype was found once. V gene TRBV9 combines with J gene TRBJ1-2, with unresolved D. CDR1 SGDLS and CDR2 YYNGEE come from the germline V gene. V was clipped by 7 bases and J by 4 bases, with 23 bases between them. The CDR3 is 16 residues long. The CDR3 here is CASGVERNVQFYGYTF. As DNA, the CDR3 is TGTGCCAGCGGAGTGGAGAGGAACGTTCAGTTCTATGGCTACACCTTC.

V usage is TRBV29-1 and J usage is TRBJ2-3; D remains ambiguous. Germline CDR1 reads SQVTM; CDR2 reads ANQGSEA. This CDR3 is built from 11 residues. The CDR3 bases are TGCAGTGCTAGACCGAGCGATACGCAGTATTTT. This encodes CSARPSDTQYF.

Ten or more counts support this clonotype. A junction boundary mismatches the germline segment, possibly from a read error. The gene calls are TRBV2 and TRBJ2-3, with D possibly called TRBD1 or TRBD2 (6 bases each). This CDR3 contains 14 residues. CDR1 and CDR2 (germline): SNHLY, FYNNEI. CDR3 amino acids: CASGDGGTDTQHFF. In nucleotides, the CDR3 is TGTGCCAGCGGGGACGGGGGCACAGATACGCAGCATTTTTTT. Full variable domain (remainder filled in from reference TRBV2 and TRBJ2-3): EPEVTQTPSHQVTQMGQEVILRCVPISNHLYFYWYRQILGQKVEFLVSFYNNEISEKSEIFDDQFSVERPDGSNFTLKIRSTKLEDSAMYFCASGDGGTDTQHFFGPGTRLTVL.

The chain recombines TRBV2 with TRBJ2-1; 8 nucleotides align to TRBD1. The germline gives CDR1 SNHLY, CDR2 FYNNEI. With V trimmed by 7 bases and J by 3 bases, 11 bases remained unmatched. This CDR3 region has 16 residues. The CDR3 region is CASTLPGQGFYNEQFF. The CDR3 DNA is TGTGCCAGCACCTTACCAGGACAGGGTTTCTACAATGAGCAGTTCTTC.

The rearrangement uses TRBV20-1 and TRBJ2-7; no clear D. V lost 1 base to trimming and J lost 0 bases, with 1 base between them. CDR1 is DFQATT, CDR2 SNEGSKA, per germline (reference sequence). There are 11 residues in the CDR3. The CDR3 loop is CSARVSYEQYF. CDR3 coding DNA: TGCAGTGCTAGAGTCTCCTACGAGCAGTACTTC.

The J gene is TRBJ2-5, the V gene TRBV7-9; a weak D match, TRBD2 (7 bases). With 3 bases removed from V and 12 bases from J, the gap between germline ends came to 23 bases. The CDR3 is 15 residues long. The germline gives CDR1 SEHNR, CDR2 FQNEAQ (reference sequence). CDR3 DNA: TGTGCCAGCAGCTTTAAAGGAAGTGGGGGGGGCGATGAGTACTTC. Amino acids: CASSFKGSGGGDEYF.

The chain joins TRBV2 to TRBJ2-5; D is unresolved. V was clipped by 2 bases and J by 5 bases, with 3 bases between them. The CDR3 spans 11 residues. Looked up from germline, CDR1 is SNHLY and CDR2 is FYNNEI. This chain's CDR3 is CASSEMETQYF. The CDR3 coding sequence is TGTGCCAGCAGTGAAATGGAGACCCAGTACTTC.

The chain links TRBV5-4 to TRBJ2-5, with 7 bases lining up with TRBD2. The germline V gene encodes CDR1 SGHNT and CDR2 YYREEE (reference sequence). V trimming: 10 bases; J trimming: 4 bases; junction bases outside the gene matches: 13. The CDR3 has 14 amino acids. CDR3 in DNA: TGTGCCTGCAAGTTTACTAGCGCAATAGAGACCCAGTACTTC. It encodes CACKFTSAIETQYF. Variable domain in full (rest from reference TRBV5-4 and TRBJ2-5): ETGVTQSPTHLIKTRGQQVTLRCSSQSGHNTVSWYQQALGQGPQFIFQYYREEENGRGNFPPRFSGLQFPNYSSELNVNALELDDSALYLCACKFTSAIETQYFGPGTRLLVL.